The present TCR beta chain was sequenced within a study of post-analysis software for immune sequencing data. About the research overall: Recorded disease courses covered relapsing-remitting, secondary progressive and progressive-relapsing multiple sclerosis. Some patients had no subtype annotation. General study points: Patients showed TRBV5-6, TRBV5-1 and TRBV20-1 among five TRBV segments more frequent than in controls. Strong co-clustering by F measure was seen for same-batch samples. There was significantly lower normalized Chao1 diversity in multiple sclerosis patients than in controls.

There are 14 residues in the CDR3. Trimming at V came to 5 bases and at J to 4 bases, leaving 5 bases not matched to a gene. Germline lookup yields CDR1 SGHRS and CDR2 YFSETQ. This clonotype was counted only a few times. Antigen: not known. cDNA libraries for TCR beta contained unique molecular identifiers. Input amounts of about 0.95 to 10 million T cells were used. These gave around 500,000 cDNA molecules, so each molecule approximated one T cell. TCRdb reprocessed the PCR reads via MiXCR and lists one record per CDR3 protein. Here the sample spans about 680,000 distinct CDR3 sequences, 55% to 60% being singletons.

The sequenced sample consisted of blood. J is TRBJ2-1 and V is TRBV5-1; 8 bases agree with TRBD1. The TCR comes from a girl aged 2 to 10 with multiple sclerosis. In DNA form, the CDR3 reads TGCGCCAGCAGACCGGACAGGGCTTACAATGAGCAGTTCTTC. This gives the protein CASRPDRAYNEQFF. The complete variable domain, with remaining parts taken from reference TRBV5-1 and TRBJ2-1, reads KAGVTQTPRYLIKTRGQQVTLSCSPISGHRSVSWYQQTPGQGLQFLFEYFSETQRNKGNFPGRFSGRQFSNSRSEMNVSTLELGDSALYLCASRPDRAYNEQFFGPGTRLTVL.